Listed here are 21 T cell receptor beta chains from one sample, sequenced in a study of blood T cell repertoires in COVID-19. Profiling relied on immunoSEQ multiplex PCR, and the TCRdb table lists in-frame clones only, not all of them. The table includes a few hundred thousand clones, over 75% detected once. Source material: PBMCs or T cells enriched from blood (not recorded which). The receptors derive from a woman aged 55 to 70 who had recovered from COVID-19.

This sequence joins TRBV19 and TRBJ1-1, with D possibly matching TRBD1 (6 bases). Germline V gene lookup returns CDR1 LNHDA and CDR2 SQIVND (reference sequence). The CDR3 runs 15 residues. Trimming stripped 5 bases from V and 0 bases from J, with 13 bases between. This CDR3 is CASSETGSLNTEAFF. The CDR3 DNA sequence: TGTGCCAGTAGTGAAACAGGGAGTCTGAACACTGAAGCTTTCTTT.

This chain joins TRBV4-2 and TRBJ1-3, with D tentatively TRBD1 (6 bases). Trimming pared 0 bases from V and 4 bases from J, leaving 16 bases between. Germline V gives CDR1 LGHNA, CDR2 YNFKEQ. The CDR3 spans 17 residues. For the CDR3, the DNA is TGTGCCAGCAGCCAAGACCACACAGGGTACTCGGGAAACACCATATATTTT. It is translated as CASSQDHTGYSGNTIYF.

V usage is TRBV27 and J usage is TRBJ1-2, with 11 bases that match TRBD1. This CDR3 has 15 amino acids. The V and J ends lost 5 bases and 2 bases, in that order; junction bases with no gene match: 4. Germline V CDR1 and CDR2: MNHEY, SMNVEV (reference sequence). As DNA, the CDR3 is TGTGCCAGCAGTCCAGGACAGGGGGCGAACTATGGCTACACCTTC. Translation: CASSPGQGANYGYTF.

The chain combines TRBV7-2 with TRBJ2-3, with a weak D call TRBD2 (6 bases). The CDR3 spans 16 residues. Trimming pared 2 bases from V and 3 bases from J, leaving 15 bases between. CDR1 and CDR2 from the germline V gene are SGHTA and FQGNSA. The CDR3 protein is CASSLIGGFYTDTQYF. The DNA of the CDR3 is TGTGCCAGCAGCTTAATCGGGGGATTTTATACAGATACGCAGTATTTT.

This chain uses TRBV5-1 with TRBJ2-7; D is perhaps TRBD1 (6 bases). V was cut by 4 bases and J by 0 bases, with 14 bases left in between. Germline CDR1 SGHRS, CDR2 YFSETQ. CDR3 length equals 15 residues. CDR3 in amino acids: CASSPLQGSSYEQYF. In DNA form, the CDR3 reads TGCGCCAGCAGCCCCCTACAGGGAAGCTCCTACGAGCAGTACTTC.

A single count supports this clone. A junction end diverges from the germline sequence, so it may reflect a read error. The V and J genes are TRBV6-2 or TRBV6-3 and TRBJ1-5; 7 bases line up with TRBD1. This CDR3 region has 13 residues. Germline V lookup: CDR1 MNHEY, CDR2 SVGEGT. Written as DNA, the CDR3 is TGTGCCAGCACTTACAGGGGTTATCAGCCCCAGCATTTT. Protein product: CASTYRGYQPQHF.

This chain links TRBV10-3 with TRBJ2-3; D may be TRBD2 (6 bases). Trimming shortened V by 9 bases and J by 6 bases, and 19 bases separated the two germline ends. Germline-derived CDR1 and CDR2 are ENHRY and SYGVKD. The CDR3 length is 14 residues. The CDR3 DNA is TGTGCCATAAGGCGCGACCTTGGGGGGGATACGCAGTATTTT. This codes for CAIRRDLGGDTQYF.

The chain uses TRBV12-3 or TRBV12-4 and TRBJ1-5; weak D call: TRBD1 (5 bases). Trimming stripped 7 bases from V and 9 bases from J, with 16 bases between. The CDR3 contains 13 residues. The DNA of the CDR3 is TGTGCCAGCACCTTAGCCAGGGATAGGCCCCAGCATTTT. Its protein is CASTLARDRPQHF.

The chain has TRBV10-2 and TRBJ1-1; TRBD1 might be the D (6 bases). This CDR3 region has 18 residues. Trimming took off 2 bases at V and 0 bases at J, with 19 bases between the two ends. The germline gives CDR1 WSHSY, CDR2 SAAADI. The CDR3 nucleotides read TGCGCCAGCAGTGAGGGGGGCTTGGGCAGGTCCATGAACACTGAAGCTTTCTTT. This gives the protein CASSEGGLGRSMNTEAFF.

The chain uses TRBV5-1 and TRBJ2-3; 9 nucleotides line up with TRBD2. The CDR3 consists of 15 residues. Germline V gene sequence: CDR1 SGHRS, CDR2 YFSETQ. The V segment lost 0 bases and the J segment 3 bases; nucleotides outside the gene matches: 2. This CDR3 reads CASSLGGLATDTQYF. In nucleotides, the CDR3 is TGCGCCAGCAGCTTGGGAGGACTAGCGACAGATACGCAGTATTTT.

The chain has TRBV29-1 and TRBJ1-1; TRBD1 aligns across 7 bases. The CDR3 consists of 13 residues. CDR1 is SQVTM, CDR2 ANQGSEA, per germline. Unmatched junction bases numbered 5, after V lost 7 bases and J lost 0 bases. Written as DNA, the CDR3 is TGCAGCGCCCTGGGACAGCTGAACACTGAAGCTTTCTTT. This gives the protein CSALGQLNTEAFF.

The table lists this clone with a count of one. The chain has TRBV7-2 and TRBJ1-6, with TRBD1 matching 10 bases. V was pared by 4 bases and J by 6 bases, with 3 bases of the junction left unmatched. The CDR3 is 15 residues long. Germline values: CDR1 SGHTA, CDR2 FQGNSA. This CDR3 reads CASSSWTGGNSPLHF. CDR3 sequence (DNA): TGTGCCAGCAGCTCTTGGACAGGGGGTAATTCACCCCTCCACTTT.

Of note for this clone: Other DNA sequences within the sample encode an identical CDR3. The genes are TRBV3-1 (or the pseudogene TRBV3-2) and TRBJ1-1; 9 bases are a match to TRBD1. V trimming: 1 base; J trimming: 4 bases; junction bases outside the gene matches: 4. The V gene's germline CDR1 is LGHDT and CDR2 YNNKEL (reference sequence). The CDR3 runs 15 residues. CDR3 DNA sequence: TGTGCCAGCAGCCAAGCGGACAGGGGCGGCACTGAAGCTTTCTTT. Its protein is CASSQADRGGTEAFF.

This rearrangement joins TRBV5-6 to TRBJ2-1; D may be TRBD2 (6 bases). CDR1 is SGHDT and CDR2 is YYEEEE in the germline V gene. The V end was cut by 0 bases, the J end by 4 bases, with 14 bases between. The CDR3 extends over 16 amino acids. The CDR3 here is CASSLGHGTGYNEQFF. CDR3 DNA: TGTGCCAGCAGCTTGGGTCACGGGACTGGATACAATGAGCAGTTCTTC.

This sequence joins TRBV29-1 and TRBJ2-7, with 8 positions matching TRBD1. The length of the CDR3 is 12 residues. Trimming cost V 7 bases and J 6 bases; bases outside gene matches: 8. Per the germline V gene, CDR1 is SQVTM and CDR2 is ANQGSEA. The CDR3 here is CSAHLTGAEQYF. Written as DNA, the CDR3 is TGCAGCGCCCACCTGACAGGGGCCGAGCAGTACTTC.

This chain connects TRBV29-1 to TRBJ2-7; 7 bases align to TRBD2. J lost 3 bases, V lost 7 bases, and 12 bases had no gene match. Per the germline V gene, CDR1 is SQVTM and CDR2 is ANQGSEA. CDR3 size: 14 residues. The CDR3 loop is CSGCIGGGNYEQYF. The CDR3 DNA reads TGCAGCGGATGTATTGGGGGGGGAAACTACGAGCAGTACTTC.

This clone showed up just once. This sequence joins TRBV27 and TRBJ1-6; 7 nucleotides agree with TRBD1. CDR3 length: 16 residues. The J segment lost 7 bases and the V segment lost 5 bases, leaving 11 bases of the junction unmatched. CDR1 is MNHEY and CDR2 is SMNVEV in the germline V gene (reference sequence). The CDR3 reads CASSTNTGVRNSPLHF. CDR3 coding DNA: TGTGCCAGCAGTACTAATACAGGGGTGAGAAATTCACCCCTCCACTTT.

The chain has TRBV24-1 and TRBJ1-6; 8 nucleotides line up with TRBD1. Germline V gene lookup returns CDR1 KGHDR and CDR2 SFDVKD. The J segment lost 9 bases and the V segment lost 3 bases, leaving 9 bases of the junction unmatched. CDR3 length equals 16 residues. CDR3 coding DNA: TGTGCCACCAGTGATGAGCCGGGACAGGCTGGTTCACCCCTCCACTTT. Translated, it gives CATSDEPGQAGSPLHF.

This sequence joins TRBV7-2 and TRBJ1-2; a weak D match, TRBD1 (6 bases). Germline V CDR1 and CDR2: SGHTA, FQGNSA. The CDR3 is 14 residues long. V was shortened by 5 bases and J by 7 bases, with 17 bases between the two germline ends. The CDR3 DNA reads as TGTGCCAGCAGCCAAGTCACAGGGTTCTCTGGCTACACCTTC. It is translated as CASSQVTGFSGYTF.

The rearrangement links TRBV7-3 to TRBJ2-2; TRBD2 agrees at 12 bases. This CDR3 has 18 residues. Germline CDR1 reads SGHTA; CDR2 reads FQGTGA. V was clipped by 1 base and J by 8 bases; unmatched bases: 11. The CDR3 coding sequence is TGTGCCAGCAGCTTAAGCTCCTGGCGGACTAGCGGGGAAGGGGAGCTGTTTTTT. Its protein product is CASSLSSWRTSGEGELFF.

The J gene is TRBJ2-1, the V gene TRBV7-9, with 11 bases aligning to TRBD2. Losses at the gene ends were 4 bases for V and 7 bases for J; bases not matched to a gene: 9. This CDR3 is built from 16 residues. Germline V lookup: CDR1 SEHNR, CDR2 FQNEAQ (reference sequence). CDR3 bases: TGTGCCAGCAGCTCCAATGGACTAGCGGGTCCTAATGAGCAGTTCTTC. Translated, it gives CASSSNGLAGPNEQFF.